This TCR beta chain was captured by sequencing in a study of post-analysis software for immune sequencing data. General observations from the study: TRBV segments more frequent in patients than in controls numbered five and included TRBV5-6, TRBV5-1 and TRBV20-1.

As concerns this clonotype: Its antigen remains unknown.

Unique molecular identifiers were carried by the TCR beta cDNA libraries. MiXCR, applied by TCRdb to the PCR reads, yields one record per CDR3 protein. The sample has about 180,000 distinct CDR3 sequences; approximately 28% are singletons. The CDR3 runs 12 residues. Germline V gene data show CDR1 as DFQATT and CDR2 as SNEGSKA (reference sequence). V gave up 6 bases and J gave up 0 bases, with 9 bases separating them. The sample was blood. The sequence derives from a girl aged 5 to 17 with multiple sclerosis. The V call is TRBV20-1, the J call TRBJ2-7; D unresolved. CDR3 nucleotides: TGCAGTGCCAGACTGCCCTCCTACGAGCAGTACTTC. Protein product: CSARLPSYEQYF.